These 28 T cell receptor beta chains share one sample of origin, sequenced in a study of blood T cell repertoires in COVID-19. The table came from immunoSEQ multiplex PCR; TCRdb's copy has only in-frame clones and leaves some out. The table shows 90,000 to 120,000 clones, with 70% to 90% occurring only once. The sequenced material came from peripheral blood. These receptors came from a human donor in a cohort sampled during active COVID-19.

This chain joins TRBV6-2 or TRBV6-3 and TRBJ2-5; D might be TRBD2 (6 bases). V lost 4 bases and J lost 4, with 16 bases in between. This CDR3 comprises 15 residues. CDR1 and CDR2 from the germline V gene are MNHEY and SVGEGT. CDR3 in DNA: TGTGCCAGCAGTTGGGGTCCCGGGAGAGGAGAGACCCAGTACTTC. Translated: CASSWGPGRGETQYF.

The chain combines TRBV28 with TRBJ1-6; no firm D call. The CDR3 has 14 amino acids. Germline assignment: CDR1 MDHEN and CDR2 SYDVKM. V lost 2 bases, J lost 11 bases, and 13 bases lay in between. This chain's CDR3 is CASSLISGGTPLHF. CDR3 nucleotides: TGTGCCAGCAGTTTAATCTCGGGCGGGACACCCCTCCACTTT.

The J gene is TRBJ2-1, the V gene TRBV11-3, with 7 bases matching TRBD2. CDR1 and CDR2 from the germline V gene are SGHNT and YENEEA. V dropped 2 bases and J dropped 16; count of bases not matched to a gene: 11. The CDR3 consists of 13 residues. The CDR3 DNA sequence: TGTGCCAGCAGCTTACTGGCCGGGACTATCCTTTTCTTC. The encoded protein is CASSLLAGTILFF.

The J gene is TRBJ2-1, the V gene TRBV7-3; D remains unclear. The CDR3 runs 13 residues. Germline assignment: CDR1 SGHTA and CDR2 FQGTGA. Trimming cost V 1 base and J 8 bases, with 9 bases left between them. The CDR3 DNA sequence: TGTGCCAGCAGCTTAAACGCAGTCGATGAGCAGTTCTTC. Encoded protein: CASSLNAVDEQFF.

The rearrangement joins TRBV5-1 to TRBJ2-3; D is possibly TRBD1 (6 bases). Germline CDR1 SGHRS, CDR2 YFSETQ. The CDR3 contains 14 residues. V was cut by 0 bases and J by 3 bases, with 8 bases left in between. CDR3 sequence: CASSLAQGTDTQYF. The CDR3 nucleotides are TGCGCCAGCAGCTTGGCACAGGGAACAGATACGCAGTATTTT.

V and J are TRBV5-4 and TRBJ2-5, with 8 bases identical to TRBD2. The CDR3 consists of 17 residues. Germline values: CDR1 SGHNT, CDR2 YYREEE (reference sequence). The trim removed 0 bases at V and 4 bases at J, leaving 11 bases unmatched. DNA of the CDR3: TGTGCCAGCAGCTTGGGTGGTTTCAGCGGGAGCACAGAGACCCAGTACTTC. This sequence encodes CASSLGGFSGSTETQYF. Full variable domain (missing parts from reference TRBV5-4 and TRBJ2-5): ETGVTQSPTHLIKTRGQQVTLRCSSQSGHNTVSWYQQALGQGPQFIFQYYREEENGRGNFPPRFSGLQFPNYSSELNVNALELDDSALYLCASSLGGFSGSTETQYFGPGTRLLVL.

The chain joins TRBV2 to TRBJ1-2; D remains unclear. Trimming stripped 5 bases from V and 8 bases from J, with 9 bases between. There are 11 residues in the CDR3. Germline values: CDR1 SNHLY, CDR2 FYNNEI. CDR3 amino acids: CASSSNGGYTF. The CDR3 DNA reads as TGTGCCAGCAGTTCCAACGGGGGCTACACCTTC.

The chain links TRBV6-5 to TRBJ1-4; no clear D gene. Trimming stripped 6 bases from V and 7 bases from J, with 15 bases between. Germline-derived CDR1 and CDR2 are MNHEY and SVGAGI. The CDR3 consists of 14 residues. The CDR3 coding sequence is TGTGCCAGCAGCACCACCTTCTCGGGTGAAAAACTGTTTTTT. It specifies CASSTTFSGEKLFF.

This chain connects TRBV5-4 to TRBJ2-7, with 10 nucleotides matching TRBD1. This CDR3 is 13 amino acids long. Trimming took 6 bases from V and 5 from J; bases not matched to a gene: 5. The germline CDR1 and CDR2 sequences are SGHNT and YYREEE (reference sequence). The DNA for the CDR3 is TGTGCCAGCACCCGGGACAGGGGAGACGAGCAGTACTTC. It translates to CASTRDRGDEQYF.

The rearrangement uses TRBV6-5 and TRBJ2-7; 9 positions match TRBD2. Germline V gene lookup returns CDR1 MNHEY and CDR2 SVGAGI. This CDR3 has 15 amino acids. V gave up 6 bases and J gave up 6 bases; unmatched junction bases: 12. CDR3 in amino acids: CASRAPSGERGEQYF. CDR3 nucleotide sequence: TGTGCCAGCAGAGCACCTAGCGGGGAAAGGGGCGAGCAGTACTTC.

The gene calls are TRBV6-5 and TRBJ2-1, with D hard to call. The germline V and J ends were trimmed by 7 bases and 0 bases, with 10 bases remaining between them. The CDR3 consists of 14 residues. The V gene's germline CDR1 is MNHEY and CDR2 SVGAGI. CDR3 bases: TGTGCCAGCACCAAGACTTTCTCCTACAATGAGCAGTTCTTC. It codes for CASTKTFSYNEQFF.

The chain is built from TRBV5-6 and TRBJ1-5; D unclear. CDR3 length equals 17 residues. Trimming shortened V by 4 bases and J by 3 bases, and 20 bases separated the two germline ends. Germline loops: CDR1 SGHDT, CDR2 YYEEEE. As DNA, the CDR3 is TGTGCCAGCAGCCTTGGCGGTGATGAGGAGTTCAATCAGCCCCAGCATTTT. It codes for CASSLGGDEEFNQPQHF.

This chain uses TRBV27 with TRBJ1-5, with 7 positions matching TRBD1. This CDR3 is 15 amino acids long. V gave up 4 bases and J gave up 5 bases; unmatched junction bases: 8. Germline-derived CDR1 and CDR2 are MNHEY and SMNVEV (reference sequence). CDR3 sequence (DNA): TGTGCCAGCAGTTCTAGGGACAGAGGATATCAGCCCCAGCATTTT. It translates to CASSSRDRGYQPQHF.

The J gene is TRBJ1-1, the V gene TRBV28, with D hard to call. V shed 6 bases and J shed 4 bases, with 18 bases lying between them. The CDR3 is 15 residues long. The germline V gene has CDR1 MDHEN and CDR2 SYDVKM. The CDR3 protein is CASSNHGTAGTEAFF. CDR3 in DNA: TGTGCCAGCAGCAACCACGGTACAGCGGGCACTGAAGCTTTCTTT. Using reference TRBV28 and TRBJ1-1 for the parts outside the CDR3, the full variable domain is DVKVTQSSRYLVKRTGEKVFLECVQDMDHENMFWYRQDPGLGLRLIYFSYDVKMKEKGDIPEGYSVSREKKERFSLILESASTNQTSMYLCASSNHGTAGTEAFFGQGTRLTVV.

The J gene is TRBJ1-1, the V gene TRBV19; D is unresolved. The CDR3 is made up of 15 amino acids. Trimming left V 5 bases short and J 5 bases short, with 18 bases between. From germline, CDR1 is LNHDA and CDR2 SQIVND (reference sequence). CDR3 sequence: CASSPYWTQGTEAFF. As DNA, the CDR3 is TGTGCCAGTAGTCCCTATTGGACTCAAGGAACTGAAGCTTTCTTT.

The rearrangement joins TRBV5-1 to TRBJ2-5; 12 bases fit TRBD1. With V trimmed by 7 bases and J by 5 bases, 9 bases remained unmatched. The CDR3 runs to 15 residues. Germline assignment: CDR1 SGHRS and CDR2 YFSETQ. The CDR3 loop reads CASFSGTGGRETQYF. CDR3 bases: TGCGCCAGCTTTTCCGGGACAGGGGGCCGGGAGACCCAGTACTTC.

V and J are TRBV11-2 and TRBJ2-5; 12 nucleotides line up with TRBD2. CDR1 is SGHAT and CDR2 is FQNNGV in the germline V gene. V lost 2 bases and J lost 1; bases outside the gene matches: 2. This CDR3 is 16 amino acids long. CDR3 coding DNA: TGTGCCAGCAGCTTAACTAGCGGGGGGATCCAAGAGACCCAGTACTTC. Translating it yields CASSLTSGGIQETQYF. Full variable domain (rest looked up from reference TRBV11-2 and TRBJ2-5): EAGVAQSPRYKIIEKRQSVAFWCNPISGHATLYWYQQILGQGPKLLIQFQNNGVVDDSQLPKDRFSAERLKGVDSTLKIQPAKLEDSAVYLCASSLTSGGIQETQYFGPGTRLLVL.

This chain links TRBV6-2 or TRBV6-3 with TRBJ1-2; 8 bases align to TRBD1. The CDR3 sequence is 14 residues long. V lost 2 bases and J lost 4; bases outside the gene matches: 3. CDR1 is MNHEY, CDR2 SVGEGT, per germline. The CDR3, as DNA: TGTGCCAGCAGTTACGCCGGGACAGGCTATGGCTACACCTTC. It specifies CASSYAGTGYGYTF.

The V call is TRBV9, the J call TRBJ2-7; TRBD2 matches 11 bases. The ends lost 4 bases at V and 5 bases at J; junction bases unmatched: 2. This CDR3 is built from 13 residues. CDR1 SGDLS and CDR2 YYNGEE come from the germline V gene. CDR3 loop: CASSLAGGNEQYF. CDR3 bases: TGTGCCAGCAGCCTAGCGGGAGGAAACGAGCAGTACTTC.

The V and J genes are TRBV18 and TRBJ2-5; no definite D call. The CDR3 covers 12 residues. Trimming cost V 6 bases and J 4 bases, with 9 bases left between them. CDR1 is KGHSH, CDR2 LQKENI, per germline. The CDR3 nucleotides are TGTGCCAGCTCCGGGTTTGGAGAGACCCAGTACTTC. It translates to CASSGFGETQYF.

The V call is TRBV7-9, the J call TRBJ2-3; D is perhaps TRBD1 (5 bases). The CDR3 is 12 residues long. V lost 11 bases and J lost 4, with 13 bases in between. Germline V CDR1 and CDR2: SEHNR, FQNEAQ (reference sequence). This CDR3 is CAGHRSPDTQYF. CDR3 DNA: TGTGCCGGACATAGGAGTCCAGATACGCAGTATTTT.

The chain's CDR3 is CASSNSGSADTQYF. CDR3 DNA sequence: TGTGCCAGCAGCAATAGCGGGAGTGCCGATACGCAGTATTTT. The chain couples TRBV3-1 (or the pseudogene TRBV3-2) to TRBJ2-3, with 9 bases aligning to TRBD2. CDR1 and CDR2 from the germline V gene are LGHDT and YNNKEL (reference sequence). Losses at the gene ends were 5 bases for V and 6 bases for J; bases not matched to a gene: 6. This CDR3 is 14 amino acids long.

The gene calls are TRBV6-4 and TRBJ1-4; D is unresolved. The CDR3 contains 13 residues. V was shortened by 5 bases and J by 8 bases, with 12 bases between the two germline ends. Germline V gene sequence: CDR1 MRHNA, CDR2 SNTAGT. For the CDR3, the DNA is TGTGCCAGCAGTCGGGGATCAGGAGAAAAACTGTTTTTT. This gives the protein CASSRGSGEKLFF.

The chain has TRBV19 and TRBJ1-2; TRBD1 matches at 9 bases. Trimming cost V 6 bases and J 0 bases; bases outside gene matches: 11. The CDR3 runs to 17 residues. Germline-derived CDR1 and CDR2 are LNHDA and SQIVND (reference sequence). CDR3 protein: CASRPTDRGLANYGYTF. The CDR3 region has the DNA TGTGCCAGTAGGCCTACGGACAGGGGTCTAGCTAACTATGGCTACACCTTC.

CDR3 protein: CASSAGQVFYEQYF. The DNA for the CDR3 is TGCGCCAGCAGCGCCGGACAGGTATTCTACGAGCAGTACTTC. This sequence joins TRBV5-1 and TRBJ2-7, with TRBD1 matching over 7 bases. V lost 4 bases, J lost 3 bases, and 7 bases stayed unmatched. Germline V CDR1 and CDR2: SGHRS, YFSETQ. There are 14 residues in the CDR3.

The chain couples TRBV5-4 to TRBJ1-2, with 7 bases that match TRBD1. The junction had 4 bases not matched to a gene; V was cut back by 3 bases and J by 2 bases. CDR1 and CDR2 from the germline V gene are SGHNT and YYREEE (reference sequence). The CDR3 consists of 14 residues. DNA for the CDR3: TGTGCCAGCAGCTCCACGACAGGGAACTATGGCTACACCTTC. Protein product: CASSSTTGNYGYTF.

The sample holds one count of this clone. V and J are TRBV6-1 and TRBJ2-7; D unclear. The V and J ends lost 3 bases and 3 bases respectively, with 6 bases between them. The CDR3 is made up of 12 amino acids. The germline V gene encodes CDR1 MNHNS and CDR2 SASEGT. CDR3 in DNA: TGTGCCAGCAGTGACCAGGTCTACGAGCAGTACTTC. It codes for CASSDQVYEQYF.

This chain connects TRBV21-1 to TRBJ2-2; the table's D call of TRBD1 was not tested on the DNA. TRBV21-1 is annotated as a pseudogene. CDR3 length: 13 amino acids. CDR3 residues: CASRQGGTGELFF. The CDR3 DNA reads as TGTGCCAGCAGACAGGGTGGCACCGGGGAGCTGTTTTTT.